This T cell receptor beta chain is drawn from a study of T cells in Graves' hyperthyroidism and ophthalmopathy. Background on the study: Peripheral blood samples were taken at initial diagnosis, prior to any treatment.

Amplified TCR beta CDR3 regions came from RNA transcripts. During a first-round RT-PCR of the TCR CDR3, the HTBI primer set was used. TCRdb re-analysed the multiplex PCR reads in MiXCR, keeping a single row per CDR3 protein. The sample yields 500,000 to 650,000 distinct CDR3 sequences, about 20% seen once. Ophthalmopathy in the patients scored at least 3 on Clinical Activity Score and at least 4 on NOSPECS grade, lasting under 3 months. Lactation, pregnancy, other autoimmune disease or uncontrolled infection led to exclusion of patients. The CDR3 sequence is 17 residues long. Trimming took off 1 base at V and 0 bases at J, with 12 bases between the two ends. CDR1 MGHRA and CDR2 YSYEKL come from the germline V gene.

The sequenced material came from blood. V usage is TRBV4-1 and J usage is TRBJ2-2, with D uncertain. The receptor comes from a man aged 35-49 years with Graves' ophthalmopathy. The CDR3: CASSQVGNFANTGELFF. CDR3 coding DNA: TGCGCCAGCAGCCAAGTGGGAAACTTCGCGAACACCGGGGAGCTGTTTTTT.